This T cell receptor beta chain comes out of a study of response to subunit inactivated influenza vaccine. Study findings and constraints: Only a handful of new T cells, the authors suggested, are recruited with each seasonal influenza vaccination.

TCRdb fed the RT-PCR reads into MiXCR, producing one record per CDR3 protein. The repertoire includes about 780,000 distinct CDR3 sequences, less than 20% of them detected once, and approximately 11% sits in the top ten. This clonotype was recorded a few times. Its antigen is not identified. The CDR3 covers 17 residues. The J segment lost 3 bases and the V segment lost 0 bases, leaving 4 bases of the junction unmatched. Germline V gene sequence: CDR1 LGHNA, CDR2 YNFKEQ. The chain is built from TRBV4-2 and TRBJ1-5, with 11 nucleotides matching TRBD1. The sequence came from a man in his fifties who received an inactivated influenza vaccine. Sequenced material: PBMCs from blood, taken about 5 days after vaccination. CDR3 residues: CASSQDGTGGINQPQHF. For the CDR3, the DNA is TGTGCCAGCAGCCAAGATGGGACAGGGGGTATCAATCAGCCCCAGCATTTT.